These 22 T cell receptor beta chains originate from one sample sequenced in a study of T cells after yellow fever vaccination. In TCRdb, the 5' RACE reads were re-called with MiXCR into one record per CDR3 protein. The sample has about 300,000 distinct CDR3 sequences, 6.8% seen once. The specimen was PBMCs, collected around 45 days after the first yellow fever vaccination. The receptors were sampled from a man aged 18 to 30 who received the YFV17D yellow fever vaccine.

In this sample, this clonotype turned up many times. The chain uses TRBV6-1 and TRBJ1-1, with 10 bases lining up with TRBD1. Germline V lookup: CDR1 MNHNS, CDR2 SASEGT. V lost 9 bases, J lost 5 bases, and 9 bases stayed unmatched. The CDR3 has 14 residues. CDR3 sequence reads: CASPSGTGETEAFF. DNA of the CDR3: TGTGCCAGTCCTTCGGGGACAGGGGAAACTGAAGCTTTCTTT.

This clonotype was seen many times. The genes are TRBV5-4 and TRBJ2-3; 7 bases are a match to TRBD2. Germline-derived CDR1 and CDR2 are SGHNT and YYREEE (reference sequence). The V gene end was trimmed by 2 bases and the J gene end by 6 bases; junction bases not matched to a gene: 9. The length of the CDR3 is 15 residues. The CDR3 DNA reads TGTGCCAGCAGCTTTTTAGGGCAGGGAGGGGATACGCAGTATTTT. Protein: CASSFLGQGGDTQYF.

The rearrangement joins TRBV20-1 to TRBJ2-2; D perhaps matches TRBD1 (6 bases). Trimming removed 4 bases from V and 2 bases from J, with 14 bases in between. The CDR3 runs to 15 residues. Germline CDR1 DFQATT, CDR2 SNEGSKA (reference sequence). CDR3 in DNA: TGCAGTGCTACTAAAGGACAGCCTAACACCGGGGAGCTGTTTTTT. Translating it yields CSATKGQPNTGELFF.

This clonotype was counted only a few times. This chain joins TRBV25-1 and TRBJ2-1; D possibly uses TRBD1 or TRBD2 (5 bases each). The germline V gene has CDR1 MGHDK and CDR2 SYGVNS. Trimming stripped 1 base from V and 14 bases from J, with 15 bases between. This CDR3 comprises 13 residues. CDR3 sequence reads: CASSELVRGDKFF. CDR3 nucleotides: TGTGCCAGCAGTGAATTAGTGAGGGGCGATAAGTTCTTC.

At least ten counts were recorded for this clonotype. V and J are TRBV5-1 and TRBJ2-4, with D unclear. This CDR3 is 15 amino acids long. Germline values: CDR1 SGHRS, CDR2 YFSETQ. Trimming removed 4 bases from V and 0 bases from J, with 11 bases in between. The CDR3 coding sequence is TGCGCCAGCAGCCCGACGACGGGAGCCAAAAACATTCAGTACTTC. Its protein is CASSPTTGAKNIQYF.

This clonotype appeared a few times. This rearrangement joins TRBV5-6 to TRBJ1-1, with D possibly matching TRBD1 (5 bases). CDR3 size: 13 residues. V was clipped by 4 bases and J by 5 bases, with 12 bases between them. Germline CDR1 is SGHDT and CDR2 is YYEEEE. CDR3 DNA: TGTGCCAGCAGCGGGGGGGTTGAGACTGAAGCTTTCTTT. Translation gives CASSGGVETEAFF. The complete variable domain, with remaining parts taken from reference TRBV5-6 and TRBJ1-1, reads DAGVTQSPTHLIKTRGQQVTLRCSPKSGHDTVSWYQQALGQGPQFIFQYYEEEERQRGNFPDRFSGHQFPNYSSELNVNALLLGDSALYLCASSGGVETEAFFGQGTRLTVV.

CDR3 sequence: CASMGPGDQETQYF. The CDR3 DNA follows: TGCGCCAGCATGGGACCTGGGGATCAAGAGACCCAGTACTTC. This chain connects TRBV5-1 to TRBJ2-5; D possibly uses TRBD1 or TRBD2 (5 bases each). V lost 6 bases and J lost 2, with 14 bases in between. The germline CDR1 and CDR2 sequences are SGHRS and YFSETQ. The CDR3 consists of 14 residues. The full variable domain, its missing parts supplied by reference TRBV5-1 and TRBJ2-5, is KAGVTQTPRYLIKTRGQQVTLSCSPISGHRSVSWYQQTPGQGLQFLFEYFSETQRNKGNFPGRFSGRQFSNSRSEMNVSTLELGDSALYLCASMGPGDQETQYFGPGTRLLVL.

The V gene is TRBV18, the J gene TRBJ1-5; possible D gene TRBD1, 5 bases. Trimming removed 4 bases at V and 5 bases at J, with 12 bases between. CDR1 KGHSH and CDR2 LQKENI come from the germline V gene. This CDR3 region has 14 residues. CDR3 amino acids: CASSLQGEDQPQHF. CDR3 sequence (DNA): TGTGCCAGCTCACTGCAAGGGGAGGATCAGCCCCAGCATTTT.

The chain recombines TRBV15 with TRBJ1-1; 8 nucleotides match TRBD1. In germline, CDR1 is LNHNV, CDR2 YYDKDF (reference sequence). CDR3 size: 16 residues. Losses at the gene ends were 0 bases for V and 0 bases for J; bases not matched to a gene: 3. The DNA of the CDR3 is TGTGCCACCAGCAGAGATTGGACAGGGATGAACACTGAAGCTTTCTTT. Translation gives CATSRDWTGMNTEAFF.

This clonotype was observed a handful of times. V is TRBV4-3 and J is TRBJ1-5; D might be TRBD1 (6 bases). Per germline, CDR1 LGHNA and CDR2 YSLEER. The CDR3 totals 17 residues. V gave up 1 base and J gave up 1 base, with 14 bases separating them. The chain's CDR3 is CASSQAPWGQSNQPQHF. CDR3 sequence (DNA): TGCGCCAGCAGCCAAGCCCCATGGGGGCAAAGCAATCAGCCCCAGCATTTT.

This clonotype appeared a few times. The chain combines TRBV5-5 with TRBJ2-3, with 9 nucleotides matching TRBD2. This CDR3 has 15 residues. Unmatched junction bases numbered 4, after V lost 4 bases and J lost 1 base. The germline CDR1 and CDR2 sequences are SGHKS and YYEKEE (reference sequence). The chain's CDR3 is CASSETSGRTDTQYF. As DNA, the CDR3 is TGTGCCAGCAGCGAGACTAGCGGTCGCACAGATACGCAGTATTTT.

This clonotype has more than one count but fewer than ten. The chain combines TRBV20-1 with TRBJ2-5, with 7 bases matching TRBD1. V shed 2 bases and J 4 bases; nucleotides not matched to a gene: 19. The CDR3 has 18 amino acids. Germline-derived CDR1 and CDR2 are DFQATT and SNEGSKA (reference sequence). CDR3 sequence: CSARPPHGVQGRGETQYF. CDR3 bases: TGCAGTGCTAGACCCCCACATGGCGTACAGGGGCGCGGAGAGACCCAGTACTTC.

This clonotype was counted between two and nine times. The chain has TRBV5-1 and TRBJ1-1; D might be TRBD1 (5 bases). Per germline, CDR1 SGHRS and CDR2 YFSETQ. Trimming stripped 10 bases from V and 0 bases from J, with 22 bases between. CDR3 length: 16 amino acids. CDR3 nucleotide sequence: TGCGCCTGTAGGAGGGGAGCCCAGGACATGAACACTGAAGCTTTCTTT. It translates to CACRRGAQDMNTEAFF.

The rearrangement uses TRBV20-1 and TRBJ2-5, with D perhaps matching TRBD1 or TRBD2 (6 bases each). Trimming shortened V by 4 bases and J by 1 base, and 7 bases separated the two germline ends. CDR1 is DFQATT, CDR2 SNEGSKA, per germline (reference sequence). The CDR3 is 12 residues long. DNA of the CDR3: TGCAGTGCTAAGGGGGGCCAAGAGACCCAGTACTTC. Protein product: CSAKGGQETQYF.

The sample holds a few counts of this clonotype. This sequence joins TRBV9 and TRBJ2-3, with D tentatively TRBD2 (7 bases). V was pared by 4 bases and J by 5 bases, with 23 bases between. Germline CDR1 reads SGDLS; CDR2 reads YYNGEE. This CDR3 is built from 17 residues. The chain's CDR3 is CASSSPHGGPGKDTQYF. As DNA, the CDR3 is TGTGCCAGCAGCTCCCCACACGGGGGGCCAGGGAAAGATACGCAGTATTTT.

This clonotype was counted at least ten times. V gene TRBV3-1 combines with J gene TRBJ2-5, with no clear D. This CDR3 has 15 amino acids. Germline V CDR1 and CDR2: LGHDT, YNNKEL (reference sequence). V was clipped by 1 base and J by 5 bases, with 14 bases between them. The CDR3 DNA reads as TGTGCCAGCAGCCAAGGAGAGGTAGCCGTCGAGACCCAGTACTTC. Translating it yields CASSQGEVAVETQYF.

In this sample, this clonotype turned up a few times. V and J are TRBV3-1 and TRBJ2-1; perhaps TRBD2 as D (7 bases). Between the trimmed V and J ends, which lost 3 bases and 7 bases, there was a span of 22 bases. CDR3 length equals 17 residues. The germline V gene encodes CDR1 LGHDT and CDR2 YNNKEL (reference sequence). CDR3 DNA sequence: TGTGCCAGCAGCCAGGGGGGTGGCGGGGGCCCTAATAATGAGCAGTTCTTC. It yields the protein CASSQGGGGGPNNEQFF.

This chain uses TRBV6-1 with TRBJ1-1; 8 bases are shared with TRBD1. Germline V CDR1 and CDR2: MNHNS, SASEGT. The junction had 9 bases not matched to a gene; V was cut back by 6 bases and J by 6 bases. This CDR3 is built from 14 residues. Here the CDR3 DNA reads TGTGCCAGCAGCATGACCGGGACAGGCCCTGAAGCTTTCTTT. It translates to CASSMTGTGPEAFF.

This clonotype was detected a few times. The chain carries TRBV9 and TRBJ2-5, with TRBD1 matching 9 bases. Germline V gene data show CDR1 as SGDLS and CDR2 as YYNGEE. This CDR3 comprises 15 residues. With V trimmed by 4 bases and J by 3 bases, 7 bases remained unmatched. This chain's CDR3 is CASSQDRGMEETQYF. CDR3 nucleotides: TGTGCCAGCAGCCAGGACAGGGGCATGGAAGAGACCCAGTACTTC.

The CDR3 loop is CASGPNRGSNTGELFF. The CDR3 coding sequence is TGTGCTAGTGGTCCTAACAGGGGCTCGAACACCGGGGAGCTGTTTTTT. The J gene is TRBJ2-2, the V gene TRBV12-5; 7 bases are shared with TRBD1. The CDR3 spans 16 residues. After removal of 5 bases from V and 0 bases from J, the junction contained 6 bases not matched to a gene. From germline, CDR1 is LGHNT and CDR2 FRNRAP.

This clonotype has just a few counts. The CDR3 region is CASSQDMNTGELFF. CDR3 sequence (DNA): TGTGCCAGCAGCCAGGACATGAACACCGGGGAGCTGTTTTTT. This chain connects TRBV5-4 to TRBJ2-2; D might be TRBD1 (5 bases). The germline V gene encodes CDR1 SGHNT and CDR2 YYREEE (reference sequence). The CDR3 spans 14 residues. V was clipped by 4 bases and J by 1 base, with 8 bases between them. Full variable domain (rest looked up from reference TRBV5-4 and TRBJ2-2): ETGVTQSPTHLIKTRGQQVTLRCSSQSGHNTVSWYQQALGQGPQFIFQYYREEENGRGNFPPRFSGLQFPNYSSELNVNALELDDSALYLCASSQDMNTGELFFGEGSRLTVL.

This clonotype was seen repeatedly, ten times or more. CDR3 protein: CSANSRGNTEAFF. As DNA, the CDR3 is TGCAGTGCTAACAGCAGGGGAAACACTGAAGCTTTCTTT. The chain recombines TRBV20-1 with TRBJ1-1, with D maybe TRBD1 (6 bases). From germline, CDR1 is DFQATT and CDR2 SNEGSKA (reference sequence). The CDR3 spans 13 residues. V lost 4 bases, J lost 2 bases, and 11 bases lay in between.